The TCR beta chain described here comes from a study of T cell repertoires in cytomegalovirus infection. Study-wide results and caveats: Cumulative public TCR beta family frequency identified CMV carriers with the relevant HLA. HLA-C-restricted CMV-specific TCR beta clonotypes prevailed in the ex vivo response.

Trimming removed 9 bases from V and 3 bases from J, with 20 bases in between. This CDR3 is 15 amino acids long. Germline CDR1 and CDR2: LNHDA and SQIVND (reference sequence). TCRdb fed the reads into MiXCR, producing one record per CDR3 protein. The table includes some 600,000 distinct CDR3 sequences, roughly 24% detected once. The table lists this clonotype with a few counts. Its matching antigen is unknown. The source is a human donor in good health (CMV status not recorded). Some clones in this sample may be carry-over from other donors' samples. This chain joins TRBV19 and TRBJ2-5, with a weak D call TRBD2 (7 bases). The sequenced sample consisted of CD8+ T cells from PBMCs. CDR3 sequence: CASRRGGGAKETQYF. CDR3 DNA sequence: TGTGCCAGCAGACGAGGAGGGGGGGCGAAAGAGACCCAGTACTTC. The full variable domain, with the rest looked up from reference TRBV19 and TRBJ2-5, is DGGITQSPKYLFRKEGQNVTLSCEQNLNHDAMYWYRQDPGQGLRLIYYSQIVNDFQKGDIAEGYSVSREKKESFPLTVTSAQKNPTAFYLCASRRGGGAKETQYFGPGTRLLVL.